The clone carrying this TCR beta chain was detected only a few times. As yet, its antigen is unknown. This specimen belongs to a study of CD8 T cells in ankylosing spondylitis. Regarding the study as a whole: Some of the motif variants had earlier been found in reactive arthritis patients' fluid and blood. In ankylosing spondylitis blood, a motif of roughly eight highly homologous TCR beta variants appeared characteristic.

The V gene's germline CDR1 is SQVTM and CDR2 ANQGSEA. Trimming pared 4 bases from V and 8 bases from J, leaving 20 bases between. The CDR3 totals 14 residues. Quantitative 5'-RACE was performed with molecular barcodes, and it yielded the TCR beta libraries. TCRdb re-called the 5' RACE reads with MiXCR, one entry per CDR3 protein. The sample lists hundreds of thousands of distinct CDR3 sequences, about 10% occurring once. The source is a male donor with ankylosing spondylitis. Sequenced material: blood, either unsorted or a sorted T cell fraction (not recorded which). This chain links TRBV29-1 with TRBJ1-2; a weak D match, TRBD1 (5 bases). DNA of the CDR3: TGCAGCGTTGGCATCCGGGACGCGGAGGGGGGCTACACCTTC. This gives the protein CSVGIRDAEGGYTF.